This T cell receptor (beta chain) was sequenced in a study of blood T cell repertoires in COVID-19. About the study: Sites across the United States, Italy and Spain contributed samples from acute and convalescent COVID-19.

After removal of 4 bases from V and 3 bases from J, the junction contained 5 bases not matched to a gene. The CDR3 runs to 14 residues. Germline assignment: CDR1 MNHEY and CDR2 SMNVEV (reference sequence). Participants reported their clinical history, and cohort assignment relied on those reports. Generated by immunoSEQ multiplex PCR, the TCRdb table keeps only in-frame clones and is missing some. This table holds about 280,000 clones, roughly 85% found once. Material: PBMCs or T cells enriched from blood (not recorded which). The J gene is TRBJ1-2, the V gene TRBV27; 7 positions agree with TRBD1. The sequence was collected from a woman between 50 and 59 years old who had recovered from COVID-19. CDR3 nucleotide sequence: TGTGCCAGCAGTTCGACAGGGACGGACTATGGCTACACCTTC. Translated, it gives CASSSTGTDYGYTF.